Below are 13 T cell receptor beta chains sequenced from a single sample in a study of OX40 agonist ivuxolimab in advanced cancers. Repertoires were generated with immunoSEQ multiplex PCR, while TCRdb's copy carries only in-frame clones and drops some. The profile shows approximately 70,000 clones, around 83% of them singletons. Sequencing was performed on CD4+ or CD8+ T cells sorted from blood, taken in a trial of the OX40 agonist ivuxolimab. These receptors originate from an adult with an advanced solid tumor such as melanoma, head and neck, liver or kidney cancer.

This chain uses TRBV25-1 with TRBJ1-6; the D gene is possibly TRBD1 (5 bases). The V gene's germline CDR1 is MGHDK and CDR2 SYGVNS. Trimming left V 4 bases short and J 8 bases short, with 9 bases between. This CDR3 contains 13 residues. CDR3 in amino acids: CASSVVRDSPLHF. The CDR3 region has the DNA TGTGCCAGCAGTGTGGTCAGGGATTCACCCCTCCACTTT.

The chain has TRBV4-3 and TRBJ2-7; D is possibly TRBD2 (6 bases). Germline-derived CDR1 and CDR2 are LGHNA and YSLEER. V lost 7 bases, J lost 4 bases, and 20 bases lay in between. The CDR3 sequence is 15 residues long. The CDR3 nucleotides are TGCGCCAGCAACCCACGGGTCACTAGCAAGTACGAGCAGTACTTC. It translates to CASNPRVTSKYEQYF.

The sample holds one count of this clone. J is TRBJ1-4 and V is TRBV27, with D possibly matching TRBD1 (5 bases). This CDR3 is built from 16 residues. With 5 bases removed from V and 1 base from J, the gap between germline ends came to 14 bases. Germline V lookup: CDR1 MNHEY, CDR2 SMNVEV (reference sequence). This CDR3 reads CASSGLDSVTNEKLFF. CDR3 nucleotides: TGTGCCAGCAGTGGGCTCGACAGTGTAACTAATGAAAAACTGTTTTTT.

This clone was found a few times. The V call is TRBV4-2, the J call TRBJ2-3, with 13 nucleotides matching TRBD2. V was clipped by 2 bases and J by 2 bases; unmatched bases: 4. Germline assignment: CDR1 LGHNA and CDR2 YNFKEQ. The CDR3 extends over 17 amino acids. CDR3 protein: CASSQTSGRDPTDTQYF. CDR3 bases: TGTGCCAGCAGCCAAACTAGCGGGAGGGACCCCACAGATACGCAGTATTTT.

The V and J genes are TRBV4-1 and TRBJ1-6; a weak D match, TRBD1 (6 bases). The germline V gene encodes CDR1 MGHRA and CDR2 YSYEKL. Trimming stripped 0 bases from V and 0 bases from J, with 12 bases between. The CDR3 runs 18 residues. DNA of the CDR3: TGCGCCAGCAGCCAAGATAACGGACAGAGCTCCTATAATTCACCCCTCCACTTT. Its translation is CASSQDNGQSSYNSPLHF.

The gene calls are TRBV4-2 and TRBJ2-3, with 11 nucleotides matching TRBD2. The CDR3 spans 17 residues. Germline V gene sequence: CDR1 LGHNA, CDR2 YNFKEQ. Trimming at V came to 6 bases and at J to 2 bases, leaving 10 bases not matched to a gene. The CDR3 protein is CASRSISGRGITDTQYF. CDR3 bases: TGTGCCAGCAGGTCAATTAGCGGGAGGGGCATCACAGATACGCAGTATTTT.

The chain carries TRBV5-1 and TRBJ2-5; a weak D match, TRBD1 (6 bases). The J call is doubtful: the DNA matches TRBJ2-7 better. This CDR3 has 13 residues. Germline V lookup: CDR1 SGHRS, CDR2 YFSETQ. The CDR3 here is CASSLTGSYEQYF. CDR3 nucleotides: TGCGCCAGCAGCTTGACAGGGTCCTACGAGCAGTACTTC.

This clone was observed once. The V and J genes are TRBV11-1 and TRBJ2-3; a weak D match, TRBD1 (8 bases). The V end lost 5 bases, the J end lost 6 bases, and 18 bases lay between the germline ends. The germline V gene encodes CDR1 SGHAT and CDR2 FQDESV (reference sequence). The CDR3 extends over 15 amino acids. The CDR3 is CASSRRTGREDTQYF. CDR3 DNA: TGTGCCAGCAGCCGGCGGACAGGGAGGGAGGATACGCAGTATTTT.

V usage is TRBV18 and J usage is TRBJ2-3; TRBD1 matches 10 bases. Germline V lookup: CDR1 KGHSH, CDR2 LQKENI. The junction had 9 bases not matched to a gene; V was cut back by 2 bases and J by 1 base. This CDR3 comprises 18 residues. CDR3 amino acids: CASSPSSAGTGGTDTQYF. CDR3 DNA: TGTGCCAGCTCACCATCGTCTGCCGGGACAGGGGGCACAGATACGCAGTATTTT.

This clone has only one observation. CDR3 nucleotide sequence: TGTGCCAGCAGCTCCGGGCAGGGAGCCTACGAGCAGTACTTC. Translated: CASSSGQGAYEQYF. The V call is TRBV11-2, the J call TRBJ2-5, with D possibly being TRBD1 or TRBD2 (5 bases each). The J call may be faulty, since TRBJ2-7 better matches the DNA end. From germline, CDR1 is SGHAT and CDR2 FQNNGV. The CDR3 length is 14 residues.

This clone showed up just once. This specimen includes other DNA sequences encoding the same CDR3. The chain is built from TRBV5-1 and TRBJ2-5, with 8 bases that match TRBD2. V lost 0 bases, J lost 2 bases, and 3 bases stayed unmatched. This CDR3 spans 15 amino acids. The V gene's germline CDR1 is SGHRS and CDR2 YFSETQ. CDR3 bases: TGCGCCAGCAGCTTGGGGGCTAGCGGGCAAGAGACCCAGTACTTC. Its translation: CASSLGASGQETQYF. Looking up the rest from reference TRBV5-1 and TRBJ2-5 gives the full variable domain: KAGVTQTPRYLIKTRGQQVTLSCSPISGHRSVSWYQQTPGQGLQFLFEYFSETQRNKGNFPGRFSGRQFSNSRSEMNVSTLELGDSALYLCASSLGASGQETQYFGPGTRLLVL.

This rearrangement joins TRBV7-2 to TRBJ1-2; D uncertain. Trimming took off 5 bases at V and 6 bases at J, with 19 bases between the two ends. Germline lookup yields CDR1 SGHTA and CDR2 FQGNSA. CDR3 size: 15 residues. The CDR3 nucleotides read TGTGCCAGCAGCCCCTTTGAGACTAGGGAGGATGGCTACACCTTC. This encodes CASSPFETREDGYTF.

J is TRBJ1-1 and V is TRBV30; TRBD1 matches 8 bases. There are 15 residues in the CDR3. With V trimmed by 2 bases and J by 1 base, 6 bases remained unmatched. Germline assignment: CDR1 GTSNPN and CDR2 SVGIG (reference sequence). In nucleotides, the CDR3 is TGTGCCTGGAGTAAAAGACAGGGGACGAACACTGAAGCTTTCTTT. It specifies CAWSKRQGTNTEAFF.